Presented here are 20 T cell receptor beta chains from one specimen sequenced in a study of CD8+ T cells in alopecia areata. Extracted RNA was reverse transcribed, and the resulting cDNA served as sequencing template. Data came from immunoSEQ multiplex PCR; TCRdb stores just in-frame clones and leaves some out. This table holds fewer than 200,000 clones, about 60% found once. Described treatment: oral pan-JAK inhibitor, 5-10 mg twice daily. This specimen consisted of CD8+ T cells sorted from blood, obtained at week 24, from a patient treated with tofacitinib. Receptors were obtained from a human donor with alopecia areata.

V and J are TRBV4-1 and TRBJ2-3, with 14 bases aligning to TRBD2. Germline CDR1 and CDR2: MGHRA and YSYEKL. The trim removed 3 bases at V and 6 bases at J, leaving 8 bases unmatched. There are 17 residues in the CDR3. In DNA form, the CDR3 reads TGCGCCAGCAGCCAGCAGACTAGCGGGGGGGCAGGTGATACGCAGTATTTT. Translation gives CASSQQTSGGAGDTQYF.

The chain uses TRBV29-1 and TRBJ2-1; 8 bases map to TRBD2. Germline V CDR1 and CDR2: SQVTM, ANQGSEA. The CDR3 covers 14 residues. Trimming removed 4 bases from V and 2 bases from J; junction bases left unmatched: 4. DNA for the CDR3: TGCAGCGTTGTTCGGGGGGGCACCTACAATGAGCAGTTCTTC. This codes for CSVVRGGTYNEQFF.

This chain uses TRBV5-1 with TRBJ2-5; D is uncertain. The CDR3 runs to 13 residues. Per germline, CDR1 SGHRS and CDR2 YFSETQ. Between the trimmed V and J ends, which lost 2 bases and 2 bases, there was a span of 7 bases. The CDR3 nucleotides read TGCGCCAGCAGCTTAAGTGGACAAGAGACCCAGTACTTC. Translating gives CASSLSGQETQYF.

The J gene is TRBJ1-1, the V gene TRBV5-1; 7 positions match TRBD1. Germline CDR1 and CDR2: SGHRS and YFSETQ. Trimming took 0 bases from V and 6 from J; bases not matched to a gene: 8. The CDR3 runs 15 residues. CDR3 in DNA: TGCGCCAGCAGCTTGGTCTCAGGGGGTAGGGCTGAAGCTTTCTTT. Amino acid sequence: CASSLVSGGRAEAFF.

CDR3 nucleotide sequence: TGTGCCAGCAGCCCGCAAGCCCAGGGAGGAGGGTATGGCTACACCTTC. Translating gives CASSPQAQGGGYGYTF. The chain couples TRBV14 to TRBJ1-2; D perhaps matches TRBD1 (5 bases). This CDR3 spans 16 amino acids. V shed 4 bases and J shed 5 bases, with 20 bases lying between them. Germline CDR1 and CDR2: SGHDN and FVKESK.

This clone was detected a few times. The V and J genes are TRBV6-6 and TRBJ1-6; no definite D call. This CDR3 contains 12 residues. V was pared by 5 bases and J by 9 bases, with 8 bases between. Germline CDR1 and CDR2: MNHNY and SVGAGI (reference sequence). The CDR3 sequence: CASSPGSSPLHF. CDR3 nucleotides: TGTGCCAGCAGTCCGGGGAGTTCACCCCTCCACTTT.

CDR3 sequence (DNA): TGCGCCAGCAGCTGGGGTAGTAACAACGCCGGGGAGCTGTTTTTT. Translation gives CASSWGSNNAGELFF. The V call is TRBV4-1, the J call TRBJ2-2; D uncertain. Per the germline V gene, CDR1 is MGHRA and CDR2 is YSYEKL. The CDR3 is 15 residues long. Trimming stripped 5 bases from V and 6 bases from J, with 16 bases between.

Comments on this clone: Other nucleotide sequences in the sample specify the same CDR3. The chain couples TRBV25-1 to TRBJ2-7; D remains unclear. V shed 6 bases and J shed 3 bases, with 6 bases lying between them. The CDR3 runs to 11 residues. Per the germline V gene, CDR1 is MGHDK and CDR2 is SYGVNS. CDR3 bases: TGTGCCAGCAGCCAAAGCTACGAGCAGTACTTC. Translating gives CASSQSYEQYF.

This clone was recorded a few times. The chain employs TRBV29-1 and TRBJ1-1; D perhaps matches TRBD1 (6 bases). CDR3 length equals 11 residues. V was trimmed by 3 bases and J by 11 bases, leaving 13 bases between them. CDR1 and CDR2 from the germline V gene are SQVTM and ANQGSEA. The DNA for the CDR3 is TGCAGCGTTGATGTCAGGGGTTTTGCTTTCTTT. It specifies CSVDVRGFAFF.

This clone was counted only a few times. The chain carries TRBV29-1 and TRBJ2-3; 15 bases agree with TRBD2. The V segment lost 7 bases and the J segment 7 bases; nucleotides outside the gene matches: 12. The CDR3 consists of 16 residues. Germline V CDR1 and CDR2: SQVTM, ANQGSEA. The CDR3 sequence: CSAPGTSGGSHYTQYF. CDR3 coding DNA: TGCAGCGCCCCCGGGACTAGCGGGGGGAGCCACTATACGCAGTATTTT.

This clone was seen a few times. The V gene is TRBV29-1, the J gene TRBJ2-2; no clear D. Germline CDR1 SQVTM, CDR2 ANQGSEA. The CDR3 runs 12 residues. Trimming pared 4 bases from V and 1 base from J, leaving 4 bases between. Here the CDR3 reads CSVGGNTGELFF. Written as DNA, the CDR3 is TGCAGCGTTGGCGGGAACACCGGGGAGCTGTTTTTT.

The V and J genes are TRBV5-6 and TRBJ1-1, with no clear D. V was clipped by 1 base and J by 7 bases, with 8 bases between them. CDR1 SGHDT and CDR2 YYEEEE come from the germline V gene. The CDR3 sequence is 12 residues long. For the CDR3, the DNA is TGTGCCAGCAGCTTGATGGGGAATGAAGCTTTCTTT. Its translation: CASSLMGNEAFF.

The V and J genes are TRBV29-1 and TRBJ2-7, with 7 positions matching TRBD1. The V gene end was trimmed by 6 bases and the J gene end by 4 bases; junction bases not matched to a gene: 9. The CDR3 has 13 amino acids. CDR1 is SQVTM, CDR2 ANQGSEA, per germline. The CDR3 DNA reads TGCAGCGTAAAGAGACCGGGACAGTACGAGCAGTACTTC. Its protein is CSVKRPGQYEQYF.

The chain has TRBV5-6 and TRBJ1-1; 8 nucleotides line up with TRBD1. Unmatched junction bases numbered 15, after V lost 7 bases and J lost 10 bases. CDR1 is SGHDT and CDR2 is YYEEEE in the germline V gene. The CDR3 has 14 amino acids. The CDR3 sequence is CASRRTGPFEGAFF. CDR3 sequence (DNA): TGTGCCAGCCGACGGACAGGGCCGTTCGAGGGAGCTTTCTTT.

As concerns this clone: The identical CDR3 is also encoded by other nucleotide sequences in the sample. This rearrangement joins TRBV15 to TRBJ2-1; no firm D call. V was shortened by 1 base and J by 6 bases, with 4 bases between the two germline ends. The CDR3 covers 12 residues. CDR1 LNHNV and CDR2 YYDKDF come from the germline V gene (reference sequence). CDR3 sequence reads: CATSRVGNEQFF. The CDR3 DNA sequence: TGTGCCACCAGCAGAGTAGGCAATGAGCAGTTCTTC.

This clone was detected only once. The chain uses TRBV30 and TRBJ2-1; D is perhaps TRBD2 (6 bases). There are 15 residues in the CDR3. Trimming took 7 bases from V and 0 from J, leaving 16 bases between them. Germline assignment: CDR1 GTSNPN and CDR2 SVGIG (reference sequence). CDR3 in DNA: TGTGCCTACGCAGGTTCGGGGGTCTCCTACAATGAGCAGTTCTTC. Translation gives CAYAGSGVSYNEQFF.

The CDR3: CASSSEGGTTDTQYF. The CDR3 DNA is TGCGCCAGCAGCTCGGAGGGGGGTACCACAGATACGCAGTATTTT. This sequence joins TRBV5-1 and TRBJ2-3, with D perhaps matching TRBD1 or TRBD2 (6 bases each). This CDR3 is built from 15 residues. Germline CDR1 is SGHRS and CDR2 is YFSETQ. V was trimmed by 3 bases and J by 2 bases, leaving 13 bases between them. The whole variable domain, remainder taken from reference TRBV5-1 and TRBJ2-3, is KAGVTQTPRYLIKTRGQQVTLSCSPISGHRSVSWYQQTPGQGLQFLFEYFSETQRNKGNFPGRFSGRQFSNSRSEMNVSTLELGDSALYLCASSSEGGTTDTQYFGPGTRLTVL.

The chain recombines TRBV15 with TRBJ1-6; D unresolved. CDR1 LNHNV and CDR2 YYDKDF come from the germline V gene (reference sequence). V dropped 4 bases and J dropped 7 bases, with 17 bases sitting between them. The CDR3 runs 16 residues. The CDR3 is CATSTKRSSLNSPLHF. The CDR3 DNA reads as TGTGCCACCAGCACCAAGAGGTCCAGTTTGAATTCACCCCTCCACTTT.

The chain employs TRBV29-1 and TRBJ1-1, with TRBD1 matching over 7 bases. The germline CDR1 and CDR2 sequences are SQVTM and ANQGSEA. This CDR3 has 15 amino acids. Unmatched junction bases numbered 15, after V lost 5 bases and J lost 6 bases. The CDR3 reads CSVPGPRGRIPEAFF. For the CDR3, the DNA is TGCAGCGTTCCCGGTCCGAGGGGGCGCATCCCTGAAGCTTTCTTT.

This clone was seen a few times. The V gene is TRBV30, the J gene TRBJ1-1; TRBD1 might be the D (6 bases). V lost 4 bases to trimming and J lost 0 bases, with 12 bases between them. This CDR3 is 14 amino acids long. Per germline, CDR1 GTSNPN and CDR2 SVGIG (reference sequence). CDR3 DNA: TGTGCCTGGAATATAGGGGGGGTGAACACTGAAGCTTTCTTT. This codes for CAWNIGGVNTEAFF.